This TCR beta chain was obtained from a study of T cells in Graves' hyperthyroidism and ophthalmopathy. Overall study results and limits: Stable hyperthyroidism was separated from ophthalmopathy by a model based on 13 V-J features.

The CDR3 sequence is 15 residues long. Germline V lookup: CDR1 MGHRA, CDR2 YSYEKL. If no ophthalmopathy progression occurred within 18 months, Graves' hyperthyroidism was stable. Remarks on this clonotype: What it recognizes is unknown. The junction departs from the called germline gene at one end, perhaps through a read error.

Amplified TCR beta CDR3 regions derived from RNA transcripts. HTBI primers drove first-round RT-PCR of the TCR CDR3. From the multiplex PCR reads, TCRdb called clonotypes with MiXCR, one entry per CDR3 protein. This table has some 800,000 distinct CDR3 sequences, about 38% appearing once. This clonotype was obtained from a man aged 18 to 29 with Graves' hyperthyroidism. The sequencing sample was made of blood. The chain links TRBV4-1 to TRBJ1-2; D gene uncertain. Here the CDR3 DNA reads TGCGCCAGCAGCCAAGATACGTTTGAAGCTCACCTCCAGCAATTC. It is translated as CASSQDTFEAHLQQF.